Listed here are 14 T cell receptor beta chains from one sample, sequenced in a study of T cells in Graves' hyperthyroidism and ophthalmopathy. Researchers took RNA transcripts and amplified the TCR beta CDR3 regions from them. HTBI primers were the set used in a first-round RT-PCR of the TCR CDR3. TCRdb itself ran the multiplex PCR reads through MiXCR, one entry per CDR3 protein. The data contain roughly 260,000 distinct CDR3 sequences, more than 12% of them singletons. The sequenced material came from blood. All receptors come from a middle-aged woman with Graves' hyperthyroidism that later progressed to Graves' ophthalmopathy.

The CDR3 protein is CASSRGTGESESPLHF. CDR3 coding DNA: TGTGCCAGCAGCAGGGGGACAGGGGAATCGGAATCACCCCTCCACTTT. The V and J genes are TRBV25-1 and TRBJ1-6, with 10 bases lining up with TRBD1. Germline V gives CDR1 MGHDK, CDR2 SYGVNS. Trimming removed 6 bases from V and 10 bases from J; junction bases left unmatched: 12. The CDR3 loop spans 16 amino acids. The whole variable domain, filled in from reference TRBV25-1 and TRBJ1-6, reads EADIYQTPRYLVIGTGKKITLECSQTMGHDKMYWYQQDPGMELHLIHYSYGVNSTEKGDLSSESTVSRIRTEHFPLTLESARPSHTSQYLCASSRGTGESESPLHFGNGTRLTVT.

This chain joins TRBV28 and TRBJ1-1; no firm D call. The germline V and J ends were trimmed by 2 bases and 0 bases, with 10 bases remaining between them. The CDR3 consists of 15 residues. Germline CDR1 is MDHEN and CDR2 is SYDVKM. The CDR3 nucleotides read TGTGCCAGCAGTTTAGGGGTTACCTTGAACACTGAAGCTTTCTTT. This codes for CASSLGVTLNTEAFF.

The chain uses TRBV10-3 and TRBJ2-3; 15 bases agree with TRBD2. The germline V gene has CDR1 ENHRY and CDR2 SYGVKD. CDR3 length: 20 residues. Germline trimming cut 2 bases from V and 4 bases from J; bases unmatched to any gene: 13. CDR3 nucleotides: TGTGCCATCAGTGAGGTGCCCCCCGGACTAGCGGGAGGGGAGTCAGATACGCAGTATTTT. Amino acid sequence: CAISEVPPGLAGGESDTQYF.

This clonotype has ten or more counts. The rearrangement joins TRBV6-1 to TRBJ2-7, with 8 bases aligning to TRBD1. CDR3 length: 14 amino acids. The ends lost 2 bases at V and 7 bases at J; junction bases unmatched: 7. The germline V gene encodes CDR1 MNHNS and CDR2 SASEGT. This chain's CDR3 is CASSEPNRGWEQYF. As DNA, the CDR3 is TGTGCCAGCAGTGAACCGAACAGGGGGTGGGAGCAGTACTTC.

The table lists this clonotype with a few counts. The chain carries TRBV20-1 and TRBJ2-6; D unclear. Germline V gene data show CDR1 as DFQATT and CDR2 as SNEGSKA (reference sequence). The CDR3 length is 11 residues. Trimming took off 1 base at V and 13 bases at J, with 8 bases between the two ends. CDR3 loop: CSARGSQVLTF. The DNA of the CDR3 is TGCAGTGCTAGAGGCAGCCAAGTCCTGACTTTC.

Many counts were recorded for this clonotype. The chain links TRBV6-1 to TRBJ1-6; 7 bases match TRBD1. V shed 6 bases, J shed 7 bases, and the junction held 9 bases outside the gene matches. The CDR3 spans 15 residues. Germline V gene lookup returns CDR1 MNHNS and CDR2 SASEGT. Here the CDR3 DNA reads TGTGCCAGCAGATACGACAGGGAGTTGAATTCACCCCTCCACTTT. Protein sequence: CASRYDRELNSPLHF.

This clonotype has ten or more counts. The chain recombines TRBV6-1 with TRBJ2-7; no definite D call. The CDR3 has 15 residues. CDR1 and CDR2 from the germline V gene are MNHNS and SASEGT. V lost 8 bases and J 0 bases, leaving 17 bases between the germline ends. CDR3 bases: TGTGCCAGCTCGAGCCTCGGTATAAGCTCCTACGAGCAGTACTTC. Encoded protein: CASSSLGISSYEQYF.

The chain links TRBV30 to TRBJ2-2; D unresolved. V was clipped by 5 bases and J by 5 bases, with 9 bases between them. The CDR3 has 12 residues. Germline V lookup: CDR1 GTSNPN, CDR2 SVGIG (reference sequence). In DNA form, the CDR3 reads TGTGCCTGGTGTCCCCTAACCGGGGAGCTGTTTTTT. It specifies CAWCPLTGELFF.

Only a few counts were recorded for this clonotype. The J gene is TRBJ2-5, the V gene TRBV4-2, with a possible D match to TRBD2 (7 bases). Trimming removed 0 bases at V and 5 bases at J, with 25 bases between. Germline V gene data show CDR1 as LGHNA and CDR2 as YNFKEQ. This CDR3 is 19 amino acids long. CDR3 coding DNA: TGTGCCAGCAGCCAAGATCTGCCACCGCAGAGGGGGGGGTCGGAGACCCAGTACTTC. It is translated as CASSQDLPPQRGGSETQYF.

Concerning this clonotype: Its ends do not fully match the called genes, so a read error is possible. The chain recombines TRBV28 with TRBJ1-4, with D possibly matching TRBD1 (6 bases). The CDR3 extends over 15 amino acids. Germline values: CDR1 MDHEN, CDR2 SYDVKM. CDR3 in amino acids: CARSSAGATNEKLFF. The CDR3 DNA follows: TGCGCCAGAAGTTCCGCAGGGGCAACTAATGAAAAACTGTTTTTT.

This clonotype was recorded many times. The chain uses TRBV10-3 and TRBJ1-2; the D is unclear. Trimming took off 6 bases at V and 4 bases at J, with 18 bases between the two ends. CDR1 and CDR2 (germline): ENHRY, SYGVKD. The CDR3 is 15 amino acids. The CDR3, as DNA: TGTGCCATCAGCGCGAGCCCCCCTTGGACCTATGGCTACACCTTC. Residues: CAISASPPWTYGYTF.

For this clonotype: No conserved phenylalanine or tryptophan ends this CDR3, so it is likely a read error. The chain carries TRBV14 and TRBJ2-5; the D gene is possibly TRBD2 (5 bases). The CDR3 consists of 14 residues. V lost 4 bases, J lost 4 bases, and 13 bases lay in between. The V gene's germline CDR1 is SGHDN and CDR2 FVKESK. The CDR3 DNA sequence: TGTGCCAGCAGCCCCCGCCAAGGAGGAGAGACCCAGTACCTC. Amino acid sequence: CASSPRQGGETQYL.

There are a few counts of this clonotype. This chain links TRBV7-9 with TRBJ1-1, with D hard to call. The CDR3 covers 13 residues. Germline-derived CDR1 and CDR2 are SEHNR and FQNEAQ (reference sequence). V dropped 5 bases and J dropped 6 bases, with 13 bases sitting between them. This CDR3 reads CASSPFSSPEAFF. For the CDR3, the DNA is TGTGCCAGCAGCCCCTTCAGCTCCCCTGAAGCTTTCTTT. Variable domain in full (rest from reference TRBV7-9 and TRBJ1-1): DTGVSQNPRHKITKRGQNVTFRCDPISEHNRLYWYRQTLGQGPEFLTYFQNEAQLEKSRLLSDRFSAERPKGSFSTLEIQRTEQGDSAMYLCASSPFSSPEAFFGQGTRLTVV.

This clonotype was detected many times. J is TRBJ2-1 and V is TRBV14, with D maybe TRBD2 (7 bases). Germline V gene sequence: CDR1 SGHDN, CDR2 FVKESK. Trimming took off 1 base at V and 3 bases at J, with 13 bases between the two ends. This CDR3 is 16 amino acids long. The CDR3 is CASSQVEGGVYNEQFF. In DNA form, the CDR3 reads TGTGCCAGCAGCCAAGTTGAAGGGGGGGTCTACAATGAGCAGTTCTTC.